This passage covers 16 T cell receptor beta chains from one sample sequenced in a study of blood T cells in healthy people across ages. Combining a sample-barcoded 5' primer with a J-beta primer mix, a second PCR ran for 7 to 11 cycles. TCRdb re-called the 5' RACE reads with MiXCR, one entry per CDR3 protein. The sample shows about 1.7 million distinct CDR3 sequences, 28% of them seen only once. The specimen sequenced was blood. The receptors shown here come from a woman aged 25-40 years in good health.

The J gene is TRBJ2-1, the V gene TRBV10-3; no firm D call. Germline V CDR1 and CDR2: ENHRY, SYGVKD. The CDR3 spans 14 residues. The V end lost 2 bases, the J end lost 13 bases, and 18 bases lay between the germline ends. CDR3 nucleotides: TGTGCCATCAGTGAGACGGCCTTCCTCGAGACCCAGTTCTTC. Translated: CAISETAFLETQFF.

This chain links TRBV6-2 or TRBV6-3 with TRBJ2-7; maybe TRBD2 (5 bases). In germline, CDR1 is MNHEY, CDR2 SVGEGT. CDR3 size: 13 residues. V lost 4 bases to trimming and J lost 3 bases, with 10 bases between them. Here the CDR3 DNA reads TGTGCCAGCAGTTCCCGGGATTTCTACGAGCAGTACTTC. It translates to CASSSRDFYEQYF.

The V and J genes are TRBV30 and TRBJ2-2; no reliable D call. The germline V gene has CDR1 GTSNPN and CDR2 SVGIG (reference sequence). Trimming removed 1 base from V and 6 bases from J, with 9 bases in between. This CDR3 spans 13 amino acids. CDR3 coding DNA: TGTGCCTGGAGTGGTAATCCCCCCGGGGAGCTGTTTTTT. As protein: CAWSGNPPGELFF.

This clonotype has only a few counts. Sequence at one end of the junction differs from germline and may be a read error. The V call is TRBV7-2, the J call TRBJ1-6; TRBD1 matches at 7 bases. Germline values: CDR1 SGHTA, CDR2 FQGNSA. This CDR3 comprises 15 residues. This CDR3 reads CASSFGTVYNPPLHF. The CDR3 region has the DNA TGTGCCAGCAGCTTCGGGACAGTCTATAATCCACCCCTCCACTTT.

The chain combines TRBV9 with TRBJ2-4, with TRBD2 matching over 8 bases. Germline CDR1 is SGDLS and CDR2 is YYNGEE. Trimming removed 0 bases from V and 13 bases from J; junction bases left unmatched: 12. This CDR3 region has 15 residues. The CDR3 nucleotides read TGTGCCAGCAGCGTAGGGTGGACTAGCAAGAATGAGCAGTACTTC. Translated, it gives CASSVGWTSKNEQYF.

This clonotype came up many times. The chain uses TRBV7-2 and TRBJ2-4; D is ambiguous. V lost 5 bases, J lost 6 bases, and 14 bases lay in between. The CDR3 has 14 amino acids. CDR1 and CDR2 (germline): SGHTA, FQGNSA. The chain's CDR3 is CASSQRNGPNIQYF. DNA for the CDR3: TGTGCCAGCAGCCAAAGAAACGGACCAAACATTCAGTACTTC.

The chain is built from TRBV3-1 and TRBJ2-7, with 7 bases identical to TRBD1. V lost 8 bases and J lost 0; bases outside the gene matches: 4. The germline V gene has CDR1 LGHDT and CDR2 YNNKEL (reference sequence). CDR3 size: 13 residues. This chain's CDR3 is CASGTVDSYEQYF. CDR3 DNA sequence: TGTGCCAGCGGGACAGTGGACTCCTACGAGCAGTACTTC.

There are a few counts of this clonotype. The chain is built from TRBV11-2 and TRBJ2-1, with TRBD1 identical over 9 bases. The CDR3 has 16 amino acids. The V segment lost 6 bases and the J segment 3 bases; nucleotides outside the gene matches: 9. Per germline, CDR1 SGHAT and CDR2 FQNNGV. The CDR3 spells CASRPQGALVYNEQFF. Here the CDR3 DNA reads TGTGCCAGCAGACCACAGGGGGCACTGGTCTACAATGAGCAGTTCTTC.

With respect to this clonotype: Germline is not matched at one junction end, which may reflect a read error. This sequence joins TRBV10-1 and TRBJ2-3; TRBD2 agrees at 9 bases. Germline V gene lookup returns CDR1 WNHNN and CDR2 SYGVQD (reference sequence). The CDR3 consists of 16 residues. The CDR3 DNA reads TGCGTCAGCAGTGATTATAGCGGGAGCGCCTCAGATACGCGGTATTTT. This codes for CVSSDYSGSASDTRYF.

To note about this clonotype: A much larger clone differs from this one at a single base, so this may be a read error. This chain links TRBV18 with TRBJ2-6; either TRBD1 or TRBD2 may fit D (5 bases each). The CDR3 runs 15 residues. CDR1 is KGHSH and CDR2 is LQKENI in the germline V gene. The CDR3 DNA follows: TGTGCCAGCTCCGAGGGGTTTTCTGAGGCCAACGTCCTGACTTTC. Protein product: CASSEGFSEANVLTF.

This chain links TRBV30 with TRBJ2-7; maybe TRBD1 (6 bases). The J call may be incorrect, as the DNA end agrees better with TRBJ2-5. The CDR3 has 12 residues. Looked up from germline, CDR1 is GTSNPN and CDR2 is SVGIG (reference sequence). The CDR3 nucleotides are TGTGCCTGGAGTTGGCAGGGGGAGACCCAGTACTTC. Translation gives CAWSWQGETQYF.

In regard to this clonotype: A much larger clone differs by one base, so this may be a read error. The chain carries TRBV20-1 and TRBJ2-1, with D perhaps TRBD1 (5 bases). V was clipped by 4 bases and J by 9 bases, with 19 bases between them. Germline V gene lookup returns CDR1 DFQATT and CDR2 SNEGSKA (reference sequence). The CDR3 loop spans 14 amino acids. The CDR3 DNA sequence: TGCAGTGCTATAGATAAGGGGTCGCCAGGTGAGCAGTTCTTC. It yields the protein CSAIDKGSPGEQFF.

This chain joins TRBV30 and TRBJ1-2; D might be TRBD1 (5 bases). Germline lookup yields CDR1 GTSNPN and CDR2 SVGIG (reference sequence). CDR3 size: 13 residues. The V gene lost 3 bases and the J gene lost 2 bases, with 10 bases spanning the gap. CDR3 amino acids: CAWRAGRNYGYTF. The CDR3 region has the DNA TGTGCCTGGAGGGCGGGACGGAACTATGGCTACACCTTC. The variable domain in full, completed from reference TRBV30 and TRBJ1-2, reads SQTIHQWPATLVQPVGSPLSLECTVEGTSNPNLYWYRQAAGRGLQLLFYSVGIGQISSEVPQNLSASRPQDRQFILSSKKLLLSDSGFYLCAWRAGRNYGYTFGSGTRLTVV.

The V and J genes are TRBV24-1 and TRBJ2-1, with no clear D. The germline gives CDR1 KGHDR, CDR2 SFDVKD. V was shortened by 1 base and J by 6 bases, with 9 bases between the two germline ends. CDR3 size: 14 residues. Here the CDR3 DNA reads TGTGCCACCAGTGATTTTGGCAACCCCAATGAGCAGTTCTTC. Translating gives CATSDFGNPNEQFF.

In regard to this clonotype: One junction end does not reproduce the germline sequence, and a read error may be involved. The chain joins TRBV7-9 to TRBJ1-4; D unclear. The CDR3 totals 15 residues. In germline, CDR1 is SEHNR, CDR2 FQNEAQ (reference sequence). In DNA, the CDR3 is TGTGCCAGCAGCTTAATGGGCTCAACTAATGAAAAATTGTTTTTT. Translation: CASSLMGSTNEKLFF.

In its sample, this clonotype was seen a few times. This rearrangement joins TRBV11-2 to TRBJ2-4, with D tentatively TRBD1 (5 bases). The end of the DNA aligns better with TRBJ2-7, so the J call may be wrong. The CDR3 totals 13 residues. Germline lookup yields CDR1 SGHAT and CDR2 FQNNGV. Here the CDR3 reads CASSLGAIYEQYF. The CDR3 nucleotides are TGTGCCAGCAGCCTAGGGGCTATCTACGAGCAGTACTTC.